This TCR beta chain was found in a study of blood T cells in healthy people across ages. Background on the study: The capture of about one barcoded beta molecule per two T cells was achieved by template switching.

This CDR3 has 20 residues. With V trimmed by 3 bases and J by 2 bases, 14 bases remained unmatched. Germline CDR1 reads ENHRY; CDR2 reads SYGVKD. Samples each yielded at least 5 micrograms of total RNA. The use of a sample-barcoded 5' primer and a J-beta primer mix characterized a second PCR of about 7 to 12 cycles. Using its own MiXCR run on the 5' RACE reads, TCRdb lists one record per CDR3 protein. This table holds some 760,000 distinct CDR3 sequences, around 25% found once. Notes on the study in general: While age rose, TCR beta diversity per million T cells dropped in a roughly linear way.

The table lists this clonotype with many counts. Its antigen remains unknown. This sample was also put to use in a study of T cells of mothers and their children. From that study: Study donors consisted of a few healthy Caucasian mothers and their six children.

The receptor comes from a boy between 5 and 17 years old in good health. The V and J genes are TRBV10-3 and TRBJ2-3, with TRBD2 matching 13 bases. The sample taken for sequencing was blood. CDR3 loop: CAISEPDGTSGNSYTDTQYF. For the CDR3, the DNA is TGTGCCATCAGTGAACCCGACGGGACTAGCGGGAATAGTTACACAGATACGCAGTATTTT.